This TCR beta chain was captured in a study of control samples from healthy donors and cancer patients. The CDR3 consists of 14 residues. V was cut by 1 base and J by 4 bases, with 11 bases left in between. Germline CDR1 is MGHRA and CDR2 is YSYEKL. Sequencing was performed with immunoSEQ multiplex PCR; in TCRdb, only in-frame clones are kept and a portion is missing. The table records 100,000 to 110,000 clones, about 90% of them present only once. This sequence originates from a woman aged 45-59 years in good health. The rearrangement links TRBV4-1 to TRBJ2-7, with a possible D match to TRBD1 (6 bases). What was sequenced was blood. The CDR3 coding sequence is TGCGCCAGCAGCCAAGCGCGGACAGATTACGAGCAGTACTTC. This encodes CASSQARTDYEQYF.